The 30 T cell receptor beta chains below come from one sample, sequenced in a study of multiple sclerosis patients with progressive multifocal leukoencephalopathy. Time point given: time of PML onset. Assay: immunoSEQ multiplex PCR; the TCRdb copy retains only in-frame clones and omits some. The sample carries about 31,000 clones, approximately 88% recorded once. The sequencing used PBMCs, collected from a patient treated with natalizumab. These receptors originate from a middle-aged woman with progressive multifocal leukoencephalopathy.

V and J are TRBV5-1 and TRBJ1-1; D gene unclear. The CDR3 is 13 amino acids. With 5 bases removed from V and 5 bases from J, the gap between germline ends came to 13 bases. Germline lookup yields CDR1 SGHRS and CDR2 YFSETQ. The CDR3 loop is CASSPEARTEAFF. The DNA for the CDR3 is TGCGCCAGCAGTCCGGAGGCGCGGACTGAAGCTTTCTTT.

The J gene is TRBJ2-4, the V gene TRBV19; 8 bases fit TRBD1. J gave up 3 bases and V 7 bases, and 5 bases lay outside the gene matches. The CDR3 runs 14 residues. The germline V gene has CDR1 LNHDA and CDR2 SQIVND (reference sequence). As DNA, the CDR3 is TGTGCCAGTACGGACAGGGCGGGCAAAAACATTCAGTACTTC. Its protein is CASTDRAGKNIQYF.

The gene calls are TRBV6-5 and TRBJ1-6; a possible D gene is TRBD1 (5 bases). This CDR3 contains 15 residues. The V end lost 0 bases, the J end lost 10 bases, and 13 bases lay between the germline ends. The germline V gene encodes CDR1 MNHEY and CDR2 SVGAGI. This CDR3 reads CASSYSVRGGSPLHF. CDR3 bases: TGTGCCAGCAGTTACTCGGTGAGGGGAGGCTCACCCCTCCACTTT.

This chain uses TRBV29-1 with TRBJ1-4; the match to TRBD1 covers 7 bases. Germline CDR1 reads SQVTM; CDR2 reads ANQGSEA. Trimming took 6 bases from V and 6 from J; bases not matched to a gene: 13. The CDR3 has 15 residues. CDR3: CSVHVGGQRDEKLFF. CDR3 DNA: TGCAGCGTCCACGTAGGGGGACAGAGGGATGAAAAACTGTTTTTT.

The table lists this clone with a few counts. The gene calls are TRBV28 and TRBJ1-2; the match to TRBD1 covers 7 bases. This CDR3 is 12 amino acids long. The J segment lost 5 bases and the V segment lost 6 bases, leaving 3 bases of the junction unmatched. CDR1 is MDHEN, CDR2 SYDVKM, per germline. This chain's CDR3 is CASSLQGYGYTF. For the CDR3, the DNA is TGTGCCAGCAGCCTACAGGGGTATGGCTACACCTTC.

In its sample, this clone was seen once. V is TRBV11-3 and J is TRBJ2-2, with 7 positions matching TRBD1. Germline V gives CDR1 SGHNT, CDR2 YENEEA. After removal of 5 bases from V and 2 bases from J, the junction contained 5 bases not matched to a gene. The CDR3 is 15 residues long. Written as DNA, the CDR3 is TGTGCCAGCAGCGCCAGGGGGTCCAACACCGGGGAGCTGTTTTTT. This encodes CASSARGSNTGELFF.

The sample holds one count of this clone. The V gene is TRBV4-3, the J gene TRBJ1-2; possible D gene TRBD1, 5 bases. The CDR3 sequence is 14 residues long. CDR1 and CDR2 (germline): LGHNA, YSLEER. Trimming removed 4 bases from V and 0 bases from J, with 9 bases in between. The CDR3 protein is CASSRDRTNYGYTF. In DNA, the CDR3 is TGCGCCAGCAGCCGAGACAGAACTAACTATGGCTACACCTTC.

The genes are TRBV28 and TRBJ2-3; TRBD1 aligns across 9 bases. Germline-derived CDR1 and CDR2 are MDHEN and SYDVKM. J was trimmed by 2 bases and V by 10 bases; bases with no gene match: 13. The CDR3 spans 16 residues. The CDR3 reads CATTSTGGSYTDTQYF. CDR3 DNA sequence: TGTGCCACCACTTCCACAGGGGGCTCCTACACAGATACGCAGTATTTT.

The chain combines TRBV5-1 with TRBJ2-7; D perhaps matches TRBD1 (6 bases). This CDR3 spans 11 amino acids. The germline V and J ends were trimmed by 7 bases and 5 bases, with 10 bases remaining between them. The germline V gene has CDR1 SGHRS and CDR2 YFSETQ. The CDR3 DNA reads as TGCGCCAGCCGGCAGGGGCACGAGCAGTACTTC. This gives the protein CASRQGHEQYF. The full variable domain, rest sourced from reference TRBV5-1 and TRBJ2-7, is KAGVTQTPRYLIKTRGQQVTLSCSPISGHRSVSWYQQTPGQGLQFLFEYFSETQRNKGNFPGRFSGRQFSNSRSEMNVSTLELGDSALYLCASRQGHEQYFGPGTRLTVT.

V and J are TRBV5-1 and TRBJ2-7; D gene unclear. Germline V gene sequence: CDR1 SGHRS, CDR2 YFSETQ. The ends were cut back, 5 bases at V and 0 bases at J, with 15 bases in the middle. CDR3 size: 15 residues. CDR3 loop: CASRRQPSRSYEQYF. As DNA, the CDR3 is TGCGCCAGCAGACGGCAGCCAAGTCGCTCCTACGAGCAGTACTTC.

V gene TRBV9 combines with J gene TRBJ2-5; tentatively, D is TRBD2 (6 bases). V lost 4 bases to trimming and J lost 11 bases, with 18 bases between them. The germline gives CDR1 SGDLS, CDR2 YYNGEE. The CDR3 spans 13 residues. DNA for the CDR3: TGTGCCAGCAGCTACCCCGGGGCCCGGGAGCAGTACTTC. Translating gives CASSYPGAREQYF.

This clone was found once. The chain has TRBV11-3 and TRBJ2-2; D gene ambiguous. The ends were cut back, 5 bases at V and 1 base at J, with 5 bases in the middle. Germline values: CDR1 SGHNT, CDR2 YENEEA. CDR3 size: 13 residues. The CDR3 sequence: CASSLQNTGELFF. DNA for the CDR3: TGTGCCAGCAGCCTACAGAACACCGGGGAGCTGTTTTTT.

In nucleotides, the CDR3 is TGTGCCAGCAGCTTAAGGGGACGAGAGACCCAGTACTTC. Protein product: CASSLRGRETQYF. The chain uses TRBV11-2 and TRBJ2-5; D possibly uses TRBD1 or TRBD2 (5 bases each). The length of the CDR3 is 13 residues. The germline gives CDR1 SGHAT, CDR2 FQNNGV. Trimming cost V 2 bases and J 4 bases, with 8 bases left between them.

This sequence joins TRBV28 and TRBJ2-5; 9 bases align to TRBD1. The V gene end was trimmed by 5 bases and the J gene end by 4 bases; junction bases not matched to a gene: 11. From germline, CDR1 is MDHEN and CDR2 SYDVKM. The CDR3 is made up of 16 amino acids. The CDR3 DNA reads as TGTGCCAGCAGTCGTACCGGGACAGGGCGTAGAGAGACCCAGTACTTC. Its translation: CASSRTGTGRRETQYF.

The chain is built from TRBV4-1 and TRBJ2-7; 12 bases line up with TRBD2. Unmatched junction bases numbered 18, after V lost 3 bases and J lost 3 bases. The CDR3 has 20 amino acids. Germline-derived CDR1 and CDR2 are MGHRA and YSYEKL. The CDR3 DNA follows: TGCGCCAGCAGCCAGCTCAGGGTCGGGCCTAGCGGGAGGGTCGTCTACGAGCAGTACTTC. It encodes CASSQLRVGPSGRVVYEQYF.

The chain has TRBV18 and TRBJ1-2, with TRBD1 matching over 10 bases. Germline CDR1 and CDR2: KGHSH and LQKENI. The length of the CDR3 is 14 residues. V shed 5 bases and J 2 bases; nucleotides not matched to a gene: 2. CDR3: CASSRQGANYGYTF. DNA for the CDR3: TGTGCCAGCTCAAGACAGGGGGCAAACTATGGCTACACCTTC.

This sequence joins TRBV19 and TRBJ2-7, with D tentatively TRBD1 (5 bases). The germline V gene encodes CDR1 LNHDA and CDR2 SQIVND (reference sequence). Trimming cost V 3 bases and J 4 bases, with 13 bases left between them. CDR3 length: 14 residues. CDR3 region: CASSMSPPGYEQYF. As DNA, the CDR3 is TGTGCCAGTAGTATGAGTCCCCCAGGGTACGAGCAGTACTTC.

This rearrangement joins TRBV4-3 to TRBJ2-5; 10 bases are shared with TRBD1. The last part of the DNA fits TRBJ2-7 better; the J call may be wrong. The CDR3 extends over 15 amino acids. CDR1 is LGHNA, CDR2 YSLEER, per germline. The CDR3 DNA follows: TGCGCCAGCAGCCAAGGGGCGGGACAGGGGTACGAGCAGTACTTC. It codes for CASSQGAGQGYEQYF.

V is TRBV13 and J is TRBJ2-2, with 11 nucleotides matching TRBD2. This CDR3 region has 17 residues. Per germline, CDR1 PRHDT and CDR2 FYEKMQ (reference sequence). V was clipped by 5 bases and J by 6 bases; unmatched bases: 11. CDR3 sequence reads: CASSPTGTSGAAGELFF. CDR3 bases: TGTGCCAGCAGCCCCACCGGGACTAGCGGCGCGGCCGGGGAGCTGTTTTTT.

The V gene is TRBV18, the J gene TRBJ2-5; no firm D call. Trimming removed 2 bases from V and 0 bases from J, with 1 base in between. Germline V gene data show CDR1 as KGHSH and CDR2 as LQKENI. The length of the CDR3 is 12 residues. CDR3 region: CASSPDQETQYF. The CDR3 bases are TGTGCCAGCTCACCAGACCAAGAGACCCAGTACTTC.

CDR3 protein: CASSGGLAGENEQFF. CDR3 DNA: TGTGCCAGCAGTGGGGGACTAGCGGGAGAAAATGAGCAGTTCTTC. The chain employs TRBV6-1 and TRBJ2-1; the match to TRBD2 covers 14 bases. Germline V CDR1 and CDR2: MNHNS, SASEGT. This CDR3 is built from 15 residues. Trimming took 4 bases from V and 7 from J; bases not matched to a gene: 3.

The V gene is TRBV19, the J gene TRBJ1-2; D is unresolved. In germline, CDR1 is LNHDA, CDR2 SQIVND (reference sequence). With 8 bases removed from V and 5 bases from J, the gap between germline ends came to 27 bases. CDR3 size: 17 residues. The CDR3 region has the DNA TGTGCCAGTTCTAGCCCCGGATCCCCGGCGTCGTCATATGGCTACACCTTC. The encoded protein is CASSSPGSPASSYGYTF.

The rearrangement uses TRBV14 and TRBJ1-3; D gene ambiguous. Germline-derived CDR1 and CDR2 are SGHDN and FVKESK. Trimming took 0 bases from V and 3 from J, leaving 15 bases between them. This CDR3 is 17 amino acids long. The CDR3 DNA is TGTGCCAGCAGCCAAGAGGCTTGGGGTTGGAGTGGAAACACCATATATTTT. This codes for CASSQEAWGWSGNTIYF.

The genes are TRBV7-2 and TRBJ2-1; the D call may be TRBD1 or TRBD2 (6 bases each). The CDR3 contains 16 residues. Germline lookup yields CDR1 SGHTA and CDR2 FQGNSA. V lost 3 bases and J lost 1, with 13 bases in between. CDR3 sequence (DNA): TGTGCCAGCAGCTTCGGGGGCGGCATTTCCTACAATGAGCAGTTCTTC. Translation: CASSFGGGISYNEQFF. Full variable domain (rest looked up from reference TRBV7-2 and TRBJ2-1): GAGVSQSPSNKVTEKGKDVELRCDPISGHTALYWYRQSLGQGLEFLIYFQGNSAPDKSGLPSDRFSAERTGGSVSTLTIQRTQQEDSAVYLCASSFGGGISYNEQFFGPGTRLTVL.

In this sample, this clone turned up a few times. CDR3 residues: CASSFGYGTYEQYF. In DNA form, the CDR3 reads TGTGCCAGCAGTTTTGGATACGGAACCTACGAGCAGTACTTC. The chain recombines TRBV27 with TRBJ2-7; unclear D gene. This CDR3 has 14 residues. Germline V lookup: CDR1 MNHEY, CDR2 SMNVEV (reference sequence). The V gene lost 3 bases and the J gene lost 2 bases, with 11 bases spanning the gap.

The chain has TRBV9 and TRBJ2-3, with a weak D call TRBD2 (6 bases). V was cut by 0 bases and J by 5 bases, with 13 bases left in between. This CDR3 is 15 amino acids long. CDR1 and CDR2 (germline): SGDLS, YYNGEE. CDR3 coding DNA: TGTGCCAGCAGCGTAGACGTTGCGGGGAGAGATACGCAGTATTTT. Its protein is CASSVDVAGRDTQYF.

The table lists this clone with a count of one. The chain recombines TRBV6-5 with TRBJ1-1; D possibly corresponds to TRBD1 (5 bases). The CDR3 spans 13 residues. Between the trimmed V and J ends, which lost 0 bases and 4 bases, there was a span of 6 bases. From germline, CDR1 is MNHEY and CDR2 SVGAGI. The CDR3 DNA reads TGTGCCAGCAGTTACTCGAGGGGCACTGAAGCTTTCTTT. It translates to CASSYSRGTEAFF.

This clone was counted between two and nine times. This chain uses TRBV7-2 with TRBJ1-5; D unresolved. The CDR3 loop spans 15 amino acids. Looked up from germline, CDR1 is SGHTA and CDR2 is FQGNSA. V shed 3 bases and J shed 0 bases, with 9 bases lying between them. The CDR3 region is CASSFNSGSNQPQHF. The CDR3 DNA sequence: TGTGCCAGCAGCTTCAACAGTGGTAGCAATCAGCCCCAGCATTTT.

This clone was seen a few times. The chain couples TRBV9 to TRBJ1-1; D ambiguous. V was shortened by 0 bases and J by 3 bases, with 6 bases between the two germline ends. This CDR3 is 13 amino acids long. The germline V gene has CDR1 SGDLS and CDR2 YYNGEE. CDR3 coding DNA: TGTGCCAGCAGCGTAGGTTCCGACACTGAAGCTTTCTTT. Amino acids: CASSVGSDTEAFF.

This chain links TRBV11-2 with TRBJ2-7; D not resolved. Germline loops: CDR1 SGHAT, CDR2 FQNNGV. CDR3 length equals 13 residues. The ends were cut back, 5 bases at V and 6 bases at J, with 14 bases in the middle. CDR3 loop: CASSQSPVREQYF. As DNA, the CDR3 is TGTGCCAGCAGCCAATCGCCAGTCCGCGAGCAGTACTTC.